This TCR beta chain was documented in a study of T cells in Graves' hyperthyroidism and ophthalmopathy. What was amplified from RNA transcripts were TCR beta CDR3 regions. The HTBI set primed first-round TCR CDR3 RT-PCR. TCRdb itself ran the multiplex PCR reads through MiXCR, one entry per CDR3 protein. The table has 500,000 to 600,000 distinct CDR3 sequences, 15% to 20% seen once. With 3 bases removed from V and 3 bases from J, the gap between germline ends came to 12 bases. From germline, CDR1 is SQVTM and CDR2 ANQGSEA. The length of the CDR3 is 14 residues. This clonotype showed up many times. The receptor was derived from a man in his forties with Graves' ophthalmopathy. Sequencing used blood. The chain joins TRBV29-1 to TRBJ2-1; the D gene could be TRBD1 or TRBD2 (5 bases each). CDR3 bases: TGCAGCGTTGAGGCCGGGACCCACTACAATGAGCAGTTCTTC. Translating gives CSVEAGTHYNEQFF.